Listed below are T cell receptor beta chains from one sample, sequenced in a study of cytomegalovirus exposure and HLA in healthy donors. TCRdb keeps only in-frame clones here, not all; method: immunoSEQ multiplex PCR. The sample includes fewer than 130,000 clones. The sample taken for sequencing was PBMCs. These receptors were taken from a man over 45 in good health and CMV-seronegative. CDR3s include the opening cysteine and the closing phenylalanine or tryptophan. The order of the fields is CDR3 DNA, CDR3 protein, J gene, D gene, V gene. D genes are given only for firm matches.

CDR3 DNA: TGTGCCAGCAGTTACTCGGCGGGACAGGTCAGCTACGAGCAGTACTTC
CDR3 protein: CASSYSAGQVSYEQYF
J gene: TRBJ2-7
D gene: TRBD1
V gene: TRBV6-5

CDR3 DNA: TGTGCCAGCAGTTTGACGGGGGAATATGGCAATCAGCCCCAGCATTTT
CDR3 protein: CASSLTGEYGNQPQHF
J gene: TRBJ1-5
D gene: -
V gene: TRBV28

CDR3 DNA: TGTGCCAGCAGCTCCCGCCAGCATGGAGGGCAGCCCCAGCATTTT
CDR3 protein: CASSSRQHGGQPQHF
J gene: TRBJ1-5
D gene: -
V gene: TRBV5-6

CDR3 DNA: TGTGCCAGCAGCCGAGCCCTTCAGGCCGACCAAGAGACCCAGTACTTC
CDR3 protein: CASSRALQADQETQYF
J gene: TRBJ2-5
D gene: -
V gene: TRBV4-2

CDR3 DNA: TGTGCCAGCAGCTTGGACAGGGTACCCTACGAGCAGTACTTC
CDR3 protein: CASSLDRVPYEQYF
J gene: TRBJ2-7
D gene: -
V gene: TRBV5-4

CDR3 DNA: TGTGCCAGCAGCTTGGGGACAGTAGAGAACACTGAAGCTTTCTTT
CDR3 protein: CASSLGTVENTEAFF
J gene: TRBJ1-1
D gene: TRBD1
V gene: TRBV7-9

CDR3 DNA: TGCGCCAGCAGCCGGGCCGGGACAGGGTACTATGGCTACACCTTC
CDR3 protein: CASSRAGTGYYGYTF
J gene: TRBJ1-2
D gene: TRBD1
V gene: TRBV4-3

CDR3 DNA: TGTGCCAGCAGCTTGGGTCCAGGCGATGCCCTCCTCTGGAGGAACACCATATATTTT
CDR3 protein: CASSLGPGDALLWRNTIYF
J gene: TRBJ1-3
D gene: -
V gene: TRBV5-6

CDR3 DNA: TGTGCCAGCAGTGACGGGGGGCTAAGGCACGAGCAGTACTTC
CDR3 protein: CASSDGGLRHEQYF
J gene: TRBJ2-7
D gene: -
V gene: TRBV25-1

CDR3 DNA: TGTGCCAGCAGCTTGGACAGGGGCCCAGTAGCTTTCTTT
CDR3 protein: CASSLDRGPVAFF
J gene: TRBJ1-1
D gene: TRBD1
V gene: TRBV7-2

CDR3 DNA: TGTGCCAGCAGCTTGGGGCTAGCGGGGACCTACAATGAGCAGTTCTTC
CDR3 protein: CASSLGLAGTYNEQFF
J gene: TRBJ2-1
D gene: TRBD2
V gene: TRBV5-5

CDR3 DNA: TGCGCCAGCAGCTTCTTGGTACATCCTACCGGGGAGCTGTTTTTT
CDR3 protein: CASSFLVHPTGELFF
J gene: TRBJ2-2
D gene: -
V gene: TRBV5-1

CDR3 DNA: TGCGCCAGCAGCTTGGGAGGCGACAGGGGTTCACCCCTCCACTTT
CDR3 protein: CASSLGGDRGSPLHF
J gene: TRBJ1-6
D gene: TRBD1
V gene: TRBV5-1

CDR3 DNA: TGTGCCAGCAGCGCCATGGGCAGGGGGCTGAATGAGCAGTTCTTC
CDR3 protein: CASSAMGRGLNEQFF
J gene: TRBJ2-1
D gene: TRBD1
V gene: TRBV9

CDR3 DNA: TGTGCCAGTACCCCTATGGGGCAGGTTAGCAATCAGCCCCAGCATTTT
CDR3 protein: CASTPMGQVSNQPQHF
J gene: TRBJ1-5
D gene: -
V gene: TRBV19

CDR3 DNA: TGTGCCATCAGCGGAGCGATCCGAAACACTGAAGCTTTCTTT
CDR3 protein: CAISGAIRNTEAFF
J gene: TRBJ1-1
D gene: -
V gene: TRBV10-3

CDR3 DNA: TGTGCCAGCAGCGAGCAGGGGGTCACTGAAGCTTTCTTT
CDR3 protein: CASSEQGVTEAFF
J gene: TRBJ1-1
D gene: TRBD1
V gene: TRBV5-4

CDR3 DNA: TGCGCCAGCAGCGCGACAGGGGAGCGCTCTGGGGCCAACGTCCTGACTTTC
CDR3 protein: CASSATGERSGANVLTF
J gene: TRBJ2-6
D gene: TRBD1
V gene: TRBV5-1

CDR3 DNA: TGCAGCGTTGAAACACACAGCTGGGAGACCCAGTACTTC
CDR3 protein: CSVETHSWETQYF
J gene: TRBJ2-5
D gene: -
V gene: TRBV29-1

CDR3 DNA: TGTGCCAGCAGCCCCCCCTCTAGCACAGATACGCAGTATTTT
CDR3 protein: CASSPPSSTDTQYF
J gene: TRBJ2-3
D gene: -
V gene: TRBV9

CDR3 DNA: TGTGCCAGCAGAATCACATGGGCAAACAGCTACGAGCAGTACTTC
CDR3 protein: CASRITWANSYEQYF
J gene: TRBJ2-7
D gene: -
V gene: TRBV6-5

CDR3 DNA: TGTGCCAGTAGTATTGGAGGGGCGAGGAATTCACCCCTCCACTTT
CDR3 protein: CASSIGGARNSPLHF
J gene: TRBJ1-6
D gene: -
V gene: TRBV19

CDR3 DNA: TGTGCCAGCAGCTTACACCAGGGGCCTGAAGCTTTCTTT
CDR3 protein: CASSLHQGPEAFF
J gene: TRBJ1-1
D gene: -
V gene: TRBV11-2

CDR3 DNA: TGTGCCAGCAGCTTAACAGGCGCTGGAAGGGGCGAGCAGTACTTC
CDR3 protein: CASSLTGAGRGEQYF
J gene: TRBJ2-7
D gene: -
V gene: TRBV7-8

CDR3 DNA: TGTGCCAGCTCTCGAACTAGCGACGAGCAGTACTTC
CDR3 protein: CASSRTSDEQYF
J gene: TRBJ2-7
D gene: TRBD2
V gene: TRBV18

CDR3 DNA: TGTGCCAGCAGCCTTGGTCTGGCCAATGAGCAGTTCTTC
CDR3 protein: CASSLGLANEQFF
J gene: TRBJ2-1
D gene: -
V gene: TRBV7-2

CDR3 DNA: TGTGCCAGCAGCTCGAGGGCAGTCCTCTACGAGCAGTACTTC
CDR3 protein: CASSSRAVLYEQYF
J gene: TRBJ2-7
D gene: -
V gene: TRBV7-2

CDR3 DNA: TGTGCCAGCAGCTTGGGGGGGGGTTTTAGCACCGGGGAGCTGTTTTTT
CDR3 protein: CASSLGGGFSTGELFF
J gene: TRBJ2-2
D gene: TRBD2
V gene: TRBV5-4

CDR3 DNA: TGTGCCAGCAGTTACCGCGGAACCAGCAATCAGCCCCAGCATTTT
CDR3 protein: CASSYRGTSNQPQHF
J gene: TRBJ1-5
D gene: -
V gene: TRBV6-6

CDR3 DNA: TGCAGTGCTGGACCAGGGGATACGCAGTATTTT
CDR3 protein: CSAGPGDTQYF
J gene: TRBJ2-3
D gene: -
V gene: TRBV20-1

CDR3 DNA: TGCGCCAGCAGCTCTCTAGCGAGAGGAGGGTACGAGCAGTACTTC
CDR3 protein: CASSSLARGGYEQYF
J gene: TRBJ2-7
D gene: -
V gene: TRBV5-1

CDR3 DNA: TGCGCCAGCGGAAGAAGACAGGGTCTGGGCTACGAGCAGTACTTC
CDR3 protein: CASGRRQGLGYEQYF
J gene: TRBJ2-7
D gene: TRBD1
V gene: TRBV5-1

CDR3 DNA: TGTGCCAGCAGCTTAATTACAGGGGTGTCTTCTCAAAAACTGTTTTTT
CDR3 protein: CASSLITGVSSQKLFF
J gene: TRBJ1-4
D gene: TRBD1
V gene: TRBV11-2

CDR3 DNA: TGTGCCAGCTCACGAACAGGGAGCGGGGAGCTGTTTTTT
CDR3 protein: CASSRTGSGELFF
J gene: TRBJ2-2
D gene: -
V gene: TRBV18

CDR3 DNA: TGTGCCAGCAGTGGTCTAGCCAAAAACATTCAGTACTTC
CDR3 protein: CASSGLAKNIQYF
J gene: TRBJ2-4
D gene: -
V gene: TRBV25-1

CDR3 DNA: TGCGCCAGCAGCCAAGATTGGGGCAGGGCCGCTTTCTTT
CDR3 protein: CASSQDWGRAAFF
J gene: TRBJ1-1
D gene: -
V gene: TRBV4-1

CDR3 DNA: TGTGCCAGCAGGGAGGCAGGCCTTACTGAAGCTTTCTTT
CDR3 protein: CASREAGLTEAFF
J gene: TRBJ1-1
D gene: -
V gene: TRBV15

CDR3 DNA: TGTGCCAGCAGCTTAGGACAGGGGCTATTTGACACCATATATTTT
CDR3 protein: CASSLGQGLFDTIYF
J gene: TRBJ1-3
D gene: TRBD1
V gene: TRBV7-8

CDR3 DNA: TGTGCCAGCAGCGTAGGGGACAGGTCCGTCGAGCAGTACTTC
CDR3 protein: CASSVGDRSVEQYF
J gene: TRBJ2-7
D gene: TRBD1
V gene: TRBV9

CDR3 DNA: TGTGCCAGCAGCAAAACCGGTCTCGAGCGCTCCTACGAGCAGTACTTC
CDR3 protein: CASSKTGLERSYEQYF
J gene: TRBJ2-7
D gene: -
V gene: TRBV21-1

CDR3 DNA: TGTGCCAGCAGCCCGAACAGGGGCGAGCAGTACTTC
CDR3 protein: CASSPNRGEQYF
J gene: TRBJ2-7
D gene: TRBD1
V gene: TRBV7-2

CDR3 DNA: TGTGCCAGCAGCTTCTACCCCACCTACGAGCAGTACTTC
CDR3 protein: CASSFYPTYEQYF
J gene: TRBJ2-7
D gene: -
V gene: TRBV11-3